In its sample, the clone carrying this T cell receptor beta chain was seen many times. The target antigen is unknown. The CDR3 spans 12 residues. The V and J ends lost 8 bases and 3 bases respectively, with 10 bases between them. The data belong to a study of spatial heterogeneity in lung cancer. Study results and limitations: Within tumors, counts of expanded alpha and beta TCRs tracked tumor mutation counts.

A single record per CDR3 protein comes from TCRdb applying MiXCR to the 5' RACE reads. The sample includes about 10,000 distinct CDR3 sequences, about 6% of them seen just once. Stated time point: sample taken at primary tumor resection. Sequencing was performed on whole RNA extracted from tumor and nontumor lung tissue, or from frozen PBMC, and the material was left unsorted. The V gene is TRBV12-3 or TRBV12-4, the J gene TRBJ1-2; TRBD1 might be the D (5 bases). This TCR came from a male donor with early-stage non-small cell lung cancer. The source material was lung tumor tissue, sampled at surgery. The CDR3 coding sequence is TGTGCCAGCGGGGCGGCCTACTATGGCTACACCTTC. It is translated as CASGAAYYGYTF.